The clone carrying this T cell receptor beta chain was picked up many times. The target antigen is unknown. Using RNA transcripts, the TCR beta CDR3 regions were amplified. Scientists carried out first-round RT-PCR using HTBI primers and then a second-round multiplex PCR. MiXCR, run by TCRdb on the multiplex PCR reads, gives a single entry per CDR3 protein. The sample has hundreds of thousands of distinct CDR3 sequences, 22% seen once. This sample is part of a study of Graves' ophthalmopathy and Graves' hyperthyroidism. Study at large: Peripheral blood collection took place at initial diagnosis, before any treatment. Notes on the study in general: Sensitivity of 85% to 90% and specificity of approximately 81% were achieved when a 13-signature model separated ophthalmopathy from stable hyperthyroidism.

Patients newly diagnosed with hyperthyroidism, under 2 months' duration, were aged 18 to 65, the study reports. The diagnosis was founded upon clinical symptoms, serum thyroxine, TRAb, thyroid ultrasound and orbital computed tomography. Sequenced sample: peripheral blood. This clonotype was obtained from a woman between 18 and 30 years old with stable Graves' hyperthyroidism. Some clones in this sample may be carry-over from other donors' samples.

Here the CDR3 DNA reads TGTGCCAGCAGCTTAGTGATTAGCGGGTCCTACGAGCAGTACTTC. Its translation is CASSLVISGSYEQYF. The chain recombines TRBV11-3 with TRBJ2-7; 7 bases agree with TRBD2. After removal of 1 base from V and 1 base from J, the junction contained 4 bases not matched to a gene. This CDR3 region has 15 residues. CDR1 is SGHNT, CDR2 YENEEA, per germline.